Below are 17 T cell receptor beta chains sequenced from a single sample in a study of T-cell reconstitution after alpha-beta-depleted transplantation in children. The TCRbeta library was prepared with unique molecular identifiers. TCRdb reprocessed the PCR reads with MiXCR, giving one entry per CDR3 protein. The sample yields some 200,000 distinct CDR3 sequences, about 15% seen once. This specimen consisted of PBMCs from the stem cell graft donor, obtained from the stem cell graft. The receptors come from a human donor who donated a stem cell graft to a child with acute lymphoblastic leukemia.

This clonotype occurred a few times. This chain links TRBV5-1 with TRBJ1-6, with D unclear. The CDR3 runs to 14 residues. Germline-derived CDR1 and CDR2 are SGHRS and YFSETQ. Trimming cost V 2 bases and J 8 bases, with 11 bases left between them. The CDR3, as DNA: TGCGCCAGCAGCTTTGATGATGGGGATTCACCCCTCCACTTT. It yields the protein CASSFDDGDSPLHF.

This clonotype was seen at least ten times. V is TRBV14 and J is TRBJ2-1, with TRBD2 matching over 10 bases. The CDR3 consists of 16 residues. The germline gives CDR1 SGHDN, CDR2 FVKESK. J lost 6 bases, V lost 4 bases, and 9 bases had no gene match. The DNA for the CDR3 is TGTGCCAGCAGCCGGGGCAGGACTAGCGGTCTCAATGAGCAGTTCTTC. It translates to CASSRGRTSGLNEQFF.

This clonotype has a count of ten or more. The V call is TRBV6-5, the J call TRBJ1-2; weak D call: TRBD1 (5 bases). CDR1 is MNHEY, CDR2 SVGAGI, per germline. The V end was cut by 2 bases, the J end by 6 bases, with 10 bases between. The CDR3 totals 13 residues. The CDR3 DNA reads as TGTGCCAGCAGTTACGAGGGGTTGGATGGCTACACCTTC. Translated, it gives CASSYEGLDGYTF.

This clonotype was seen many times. CDR3 residues: CASSSGLAVNEQFF. The CDR3 nucleotides read TGTGCCAGCAGCTCTGGACTAGCGGTGAATGAGCAGTTCTTC. The chain is built from TRBV7-2 and TRBJ2-1; 10 bases are shared with TRBD2. The junction had 4 bases not matched to a gene; V was cut back by 4 bases and J by 7 bases. Germline CDR1 SGHTA, CDR2 FQGNSA. This CDR3 contains 14 residues.

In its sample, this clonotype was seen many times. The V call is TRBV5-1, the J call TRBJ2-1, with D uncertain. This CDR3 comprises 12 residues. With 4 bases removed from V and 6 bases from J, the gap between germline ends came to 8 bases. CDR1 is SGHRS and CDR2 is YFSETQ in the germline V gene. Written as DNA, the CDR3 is TGCGCCAGCAGCACGAGAATCAATGAGCAGTTCTTC. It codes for CASSTRINEQFF.

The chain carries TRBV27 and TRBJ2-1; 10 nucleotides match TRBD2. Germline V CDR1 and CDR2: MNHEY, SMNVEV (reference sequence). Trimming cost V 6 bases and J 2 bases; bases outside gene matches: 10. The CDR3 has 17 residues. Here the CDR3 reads CASSTTSGRDPYNEQFF. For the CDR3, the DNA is TGTGCCAGCAGCACGACCAGCGGGAGGGATCCCTACAATGAGCAGTTCTTC.

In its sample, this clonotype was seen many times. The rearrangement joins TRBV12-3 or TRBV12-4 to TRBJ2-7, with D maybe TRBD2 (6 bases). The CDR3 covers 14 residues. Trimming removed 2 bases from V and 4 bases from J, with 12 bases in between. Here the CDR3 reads CASSLHGSGYEQYF. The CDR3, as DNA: TGTGCCAGCAGTTTACATGGCAGCGGGTACGAGCAGTACTTC.

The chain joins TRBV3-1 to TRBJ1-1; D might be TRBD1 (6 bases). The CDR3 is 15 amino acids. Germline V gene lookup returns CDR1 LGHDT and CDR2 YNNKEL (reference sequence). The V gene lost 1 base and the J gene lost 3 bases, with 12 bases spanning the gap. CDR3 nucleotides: TGTGCCAGCAGCCAAGGTCGGGGGCCATACACTGAAGCTTTCTTT. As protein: CASSQGRGPYTEAFF.

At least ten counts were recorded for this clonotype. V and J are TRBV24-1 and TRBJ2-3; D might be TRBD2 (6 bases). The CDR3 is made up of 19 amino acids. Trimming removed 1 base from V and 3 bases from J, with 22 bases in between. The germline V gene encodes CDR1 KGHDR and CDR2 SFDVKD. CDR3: CATSDFGQGWPGTTDTQYF. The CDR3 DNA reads TGTGCCACCAGTGATTTCGGTCAAGGGTGGCCAGGGACTACAGATACGCAGTATTTT.

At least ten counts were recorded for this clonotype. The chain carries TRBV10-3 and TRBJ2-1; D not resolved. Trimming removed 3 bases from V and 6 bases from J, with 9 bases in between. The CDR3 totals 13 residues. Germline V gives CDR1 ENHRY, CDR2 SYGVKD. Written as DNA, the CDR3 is TGTGCCATCAGTGACCAGACGGGCAATGAGCAGTTCTTC. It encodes CAISDQTGNEQFF.

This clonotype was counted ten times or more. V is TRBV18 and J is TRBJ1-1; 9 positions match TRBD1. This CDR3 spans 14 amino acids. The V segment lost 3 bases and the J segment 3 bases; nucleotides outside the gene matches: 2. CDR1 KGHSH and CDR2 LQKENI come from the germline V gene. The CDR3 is CASSPRQGDTEAFF. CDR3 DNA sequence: TGTGCCAGCTCACCGAGACAGGGGGACACTGAAGCTTTCTTT.

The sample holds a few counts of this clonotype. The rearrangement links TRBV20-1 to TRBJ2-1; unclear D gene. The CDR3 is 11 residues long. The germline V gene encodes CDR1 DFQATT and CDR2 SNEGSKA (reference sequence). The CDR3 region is CGMWEYNEQFF. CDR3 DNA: TGCGGGATGTGGGAATACAATGAGCAGTTCTTC.

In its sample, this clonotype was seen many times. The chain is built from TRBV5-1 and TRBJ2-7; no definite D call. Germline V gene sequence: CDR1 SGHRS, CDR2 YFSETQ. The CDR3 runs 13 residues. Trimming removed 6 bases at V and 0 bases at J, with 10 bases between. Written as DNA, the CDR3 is TGCGCCAGCAATGATGGCAACTCCTACGAGCAGTACTTC. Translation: CASNDGNSYEQYF.

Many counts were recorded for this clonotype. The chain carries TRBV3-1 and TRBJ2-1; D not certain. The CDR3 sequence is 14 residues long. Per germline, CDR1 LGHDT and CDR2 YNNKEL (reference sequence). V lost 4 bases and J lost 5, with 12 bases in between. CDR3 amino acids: CASSPMATDNEQFF. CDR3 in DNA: TGTGCCAGCAGCCCCATGGCCACGGACAATGAGCAGTTCTTC.

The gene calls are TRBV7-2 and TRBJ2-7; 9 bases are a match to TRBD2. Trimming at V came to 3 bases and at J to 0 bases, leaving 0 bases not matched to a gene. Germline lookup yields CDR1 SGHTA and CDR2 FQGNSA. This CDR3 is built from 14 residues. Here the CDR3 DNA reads TGTGCCAGCAGCTTGCGGGAGGGCTCCTACGAGCAGTACTTC. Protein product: CASSLREGSYEQYF.

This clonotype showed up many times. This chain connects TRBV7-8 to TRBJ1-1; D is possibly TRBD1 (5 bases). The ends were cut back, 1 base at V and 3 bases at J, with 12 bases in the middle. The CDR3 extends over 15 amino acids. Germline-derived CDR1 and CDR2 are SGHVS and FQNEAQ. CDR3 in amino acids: CASSLGHGADTEAFF. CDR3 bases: TGTGCCAGCAGCTTAGGCCACGGGGCTGACACTGAAGCTTTCTTT.

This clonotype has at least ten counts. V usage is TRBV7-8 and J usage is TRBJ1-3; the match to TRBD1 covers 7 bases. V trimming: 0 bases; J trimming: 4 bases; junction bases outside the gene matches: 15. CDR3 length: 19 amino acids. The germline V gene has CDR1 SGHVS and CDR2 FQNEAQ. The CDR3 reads CASSLAWRTGSPLGNTIYF. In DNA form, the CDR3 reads TGTGCCAGCAGCTTAGCGTGGAGGACAGGCTCACCTCTCGGAAACACCATATATTTT.